This T cell receptor (beta chain) is drawn from a study of CXCR3-negative and CXCR3-positive naive CD8 T cells (dated by TCRdb to the late 2010s). About the investigation overall: In total, 120 million to 150 million TRB reads were obtained, which works out to roughly 1.5 +/- 0.3 million reads per library. The diversity and physicochemical repertoire analyses included roughly ten donors pooled from two independent experiments. For the TRBV-TRBJ cluster analysis, the naive subsets came from 5 or 6 donors, while the memory cells came from 3 donors.

Results and caveats for the whole study, not just this receptor: Because surface CD5, which has been linked to self-reactivity in mice, was comparable between naive subsets, TCR interaction strength was also inferred from TRB CDR3 physicochemical properties. Repertoire diversity was comparably high in both naive subsets but much lower in memory CD8+ T cells. Freshly isolated PBMCs were used for most assays because CXCR3 expression partially decreased after cryopreservation. Within the same donor, TRBV-TRBJ usage looked similar between naive CXCR3-negative and CXCR3-positive cells, but memory cells had distinct patterns. Compared with CXCR3-negative naive cells, CXCR3-positive naive cells had TRB CDR3s with higher hydrophobicity (lower Kidera factor 4), lower energy, and higher strength and volume indices.

On this clonotype itself: The clone's antigen remains unknown.

Sequencing was performed on a NextSeq 550. The Human TCR Profiling Kit (MiLaboratory) was used to make UMI-labeled 5' RACE TRB cDNA libraries. cDNA synthesis used the entire amount of extracted RNA, and PCR amplification then used the entire amount of cDNA produced. The libraries were made side by side, with each library going through the same number of PCR cycles. In the source study's methods: MIGEC and MiXCR extracted about 48,000 +/- 9,800 unique UMI-labeled TRB cDNA molecules per library, requiring at least two reads per UMI. An average of approximately 40,000 +/- 10,000 functional in-frame TRB CDR3 nucleotide clonotypes without stop codons was found per library. After downsampling to 5000 UMI-labeled TRB molecules per sample, diversity metrics, including normalized Shannon-Wiener and Chao1, were computed in VDJtools. For the central five CDR3 residues, VDJtools calculated physicochemical properties weighted by clonotype size, namely interaction energy, strength, volume and Kidera factor 4. The reads were reprocessed in TCRdb, with one entry per CDR3 protein sequence and no accompanying DNA. TCRdb, not the authors, supplied the V and J calls. The sample table gives approximately 74,000 distinct CDR3 sequences. The ten largest clones take up approximately 1.4% of the sample.

For each CD8+ T cell subset, flow sorting was done in triplicate, and 250,000 to 300,000 cells per subset went directly into RLT lysis buffer. Naive CD8+ T cells were defined stringently as CD45RO-CCR7+CD27+CD95- to exclude memory contaminants. Using standard density gradient centrifugation, peripheral blood mononuclear cells were isolated from buffy coats. Naive CXCR3-negative and CXCR3-positive CD8+ T cells were flow-sorted on a FACSAria III. Total RNA was extracted from sorted cells with an RNeasy Mini Kit. This clonotype was obtained from a human donor in good health. Some clones in this sample may be carry-over from other donors' samples. The sequencing sample was made of naive CXCR3- CD8+ T cells from blood. The intended sense of this specimen's cell subset or site label: CD45RO-CCR7+CD27+CD95- naive CD8+ T cells lacking CXCR3 (TNR3-).

The CDR3 region reads CASSVPGLAVF. Here the chain combines TRBV7-8 and TRBJ2-7; the TCRdb D gene call, TRBD2, has no DNA to confirm it. Taken from cysteine to phenylalanine, the CDR3 has 11 residues. The entry carries no DNA sequence. The germline V gene specifies SGHVS as CDR1 and FQNEAQ as CDR2. The CDR3 plus the reference TRBV7-8 and TRBJ2-7 genes for the other parts give the full variable domain: GAGVSQSPRYKVAKRGQDVALRCDPISGHVSLFWYQQALGQGPEFLTYFQNEAQLDKSGLPSDRFFAERPEGSVSTLKIQRTQQEDSAVYLCASSVPGLAVFGPGTRLTVT.